The entry below gives a single TCR beta chain sequence along with its context. Its target is not known. The junction departs from the called germline gene at one end, perhaps through a read error. Cultured CD4+ T cells had their DNA profiled by the Oncomine TCR Beta short-read assay. One entry per CDR3 protein results from TCRdb running MiXCR on the PCR reads. The sample records some 5,400 distinct CDR3 sequences, about 34% being singletons. The CDR3 consists of 16 residues. Germline CDR1 is SGHVS and CDR2 is FNYEAQ. The treatment: roughly nine-day PBMC culture with coronavirus spike peptide pools or control peptides (ViraFEST assay). This entry belongs to a study of vaccination and CD4 T cells after COVID-19.

The starting material was CD4+ T cells from blood, cultured in vitro, obtained after SARS-CoV-2 vaccination. This rearrangement joins TRBV7-6 to TRBJ2-3, with 9 nucleotides matching TRBD2. The origin of this receptor is a human donor who had recovered from COVID-19. CDR3 DNA: TGTGCCAACAGCTTAGGCGGGAGGGGCATTGGAGATACGCAGTATTTT. The encoded protein is CANSLGGRGIGDTQYF.